This T cell receptor beta chain is drawn from a study of Graves' ophthalmopathy and Graves' hyperthyroidism. There are 13 residues in the CDR3. V shed 5 bases and J 6 bases; nucleotides not matched to a gene: 7. Germline V gene lookup returns CDR1 SEHNR and CDR2 FQNEAQ (reference sequence). Study conclusions and caveats: Its predictions of ophthalmopathy progression gave the model 60% to 71% sensitivity and about 72% specificity.

Concerning this clonotype itself: Its antigen is not known.

Patients were excluded if they had other autoimmune diseases or uncontrolled infections, and likewise if pregnancy or lactation applied. As diagnostic evidence, clinical symptoms, serum thyroxine, TRAb, thyroid ultrasound and orbital computed tomography were relied upon. The sequenced template was RNA, covering the TCR beta CDR3 region. HTBI-primed first-round RT-PCR preceded second-round multiplex PCR. TCRdb itself ran the multiplex PCR reads through MiXCR, one entry per CDR3 protein. The sample yields over 500,000 distinct CDR3 sequences, 22% seen once. V gene TRBV7-9 combines with J gene TRBJ2-7, with 7 bases fitting TRBD1. The specimen sequenced was peripheral blood. This clonotype was obtained from a woman between 18 and 29 years old with stable Graves' hyperthyroidism. Some clones in this sample may be carry-over from other donors' samples. The CDR3 here is CASSPSTGAEQYF. The CDR3 DNA reads as TGTGCCAGCAGCCCCAGCACAGGGGCCGAGCAGTACTTC.